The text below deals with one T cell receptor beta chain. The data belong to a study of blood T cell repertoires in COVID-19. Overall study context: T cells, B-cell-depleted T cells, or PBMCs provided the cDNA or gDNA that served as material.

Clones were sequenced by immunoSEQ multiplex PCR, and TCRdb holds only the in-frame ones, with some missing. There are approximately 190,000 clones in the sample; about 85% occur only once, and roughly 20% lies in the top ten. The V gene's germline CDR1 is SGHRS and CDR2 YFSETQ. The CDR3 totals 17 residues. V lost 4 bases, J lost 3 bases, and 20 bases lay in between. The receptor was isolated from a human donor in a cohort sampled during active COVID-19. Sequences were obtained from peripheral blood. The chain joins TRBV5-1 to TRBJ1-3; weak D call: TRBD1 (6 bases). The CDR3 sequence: CASSPLLRGGDGNTIYF. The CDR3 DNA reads TGCGCCAGCAGCCCCCTCCTAAGGGGGGGCGATGGAAACACCATATATTTT.